Listed here are 8 T cell receptor beta chains from one sample, sequenced in a study of blood T cell repertoires in COVID-19. Profiling relied on immunoSEQ multiplex PCR, and the TCRdb table lists in-frame clones only, not all of them. Among about 300,000 clones, approximately 84% were seen once, and the ten largest hold about 4.6%. Sequenced material: PBMCs or T cells enriched from blood (not recorded which). The receptor set was obtained from a young man who had recovered from COVID-19.

The V and J genes are TRBV25-1 and TRBJ2-5; 9 nucleotides align to TRBD1. This CDR3 is 18 amino acids long. J was trimmed by 5 bases and V by 3 bases; bases with no gene match: 16. From germline, CDR1 is MGHDK and CDR2 SYGVNS. The CDR3 spells CASSDLNSGQGLGETQYF. CDR3 DNA: TGTGCCAGCAGTGACCTAAACTCGGGACAGGGCCTGGGGGAGACCCAGTACTTC.

V and J are TRBV9 and TRBJ1-5; unclear D gene. Germline assignment: CDR1 SGDLS and CDR2 YYNGEE. The CDR3 contains 14 residues. Between the trimmed V and J ends, which lost 0 bases and 2 bases, there was a span of 6 bases. CDR3 in amino acids: CASSVDGGNQPQHF. Written as DNA, the CDR3 is TGTGCCAGCAGCGTAGACGGAGGCAATCAGCCCCAGCATTTT.

The rearrangement links TRBV19 to TRBJ1-1; 7 nucleotides align to TRBD1. Germline V gene sequence: CDR1 LNHDA, CDR2 SQIVND (reference sequence). The CDR3 sequence is 14 residues long. V gave up 3 bases and J gave up 1 base; unmatched junction bases: 2. CDR3 region: CASSINRGNTEAFF. The CDR3 DNA follows: TGTGCCAGTAGTATCAACAGGGGGAACACTGAAGCTTTCTTT.

CDR3 coding DNA: TGTGCCAGCAGTTTAAGCTGGACTACTCGAGCTTTCTTT. It codes for CASSLSWTTRAFF. The chain employs TRBV27 and TRBJ1-1; the D is unclear. There are 13 residues in the CDR3. Germline assignment: CDR1 MNHEY and CDR2 SMNVEV (reference sequence). Trimming pared 2 bases from V and 10 bases from J, leaving 14 bases between.

The table lists this clone with a count of one. The V gene is TRBV19, the J gene TRBJ1-5; D possibly corresponds to TRBD1 (6 bases). The CDR3 spans 13 residues. In germline, CDR1 is LNHDA, CDR2 SQIVND (reference sequence). V was cut by 3 bases and J by 7 bases, with 10 bases left in between. The CDR3 coding sequence is TGTGCCAGTAGTATCGGGGGGGCCCAGCCCCAGCATTTT. This translates into CASSIGGAQPQHF. The entire variable domain, with the rest obtained from reference TRBV19 and TRBJ1-5, is as follows: DGGITQSPKYLFRKEGQNVTLSCEQNLNHDAMYWYRQDPGQGLRLIYYSQIVNDFQKGDIAEGYSVSREKKESFPLTVTSAQKNPTAFYLCASSIGGAQPQHFGDGTRLSIL.

V gene TRBV6-1 combines with J gene TRBJ1-1; D gene ambiguous. CDR3 length equals 12 residues. Germline assignment: CDR1 MNHNS and CDR2 SASEGT. Between the trimmed V and J ends, which lost 3 bases and 8 bases, there was a span of 10 bases. CDR3 protein: CASSDPAKEAFF. In nucleotides, the CDR3 is TGTGCCAGCAGTGATCCAGCGAAGGAAGCTTTCTTT.

The chain joins TRBV14 to TRBJ2-3; 9 nucleotides agree with TRBD2. The CDR3 consists of 18 residues. The V gene end was trimmed by 1 base and the J gene end by 6 bases; junction bases not matched to a gene: 14. From germline, CDR1 is SGHDN and CDR2 FVKESK. For the CDR3, the DNA is TGTGCCAGCAGCCAAGTAAACAGGCGGGAGGGCCCCCGGGATACGCAGTATTTT. The encoded protein is CASSQVNRREGPRDTQYF.

The chain links TRBV11-2 to TRBJ2-7; no clear D. In germline, CDR1 is SGHAT, CDR2 FQNNGV. This CDR3 has 13 amino acids. The V end lost 4 bases, the J end lost 3 bases, and 10 bases lay between the germline ends. Here the CDR3 reads CASSYRPGYEQYF. The CDR3 DNA follows: TGTGCCAGCAGCTACCGACCAGGCTACGAGCAGTACTTC.